A single sample is the source of the 8 T cell receptor beta chains below, sequenced in a study of neoadjuvant anti-PD-1 for oral cavity cancer. Documented time point: after neoadjuvant nivolumab, at surgical resection. TCRdb keeps only in-frame clones here, not all; method: immunoSEQ multiplex PCR. The repertoire consists of 12,000 or so clones, with 71% occurring once and the leading ten covering about 2.3%. This specimen was PBMCs, taken after nivolumab (anti-PD-1) treatment. Source of these receptors: a person between 40 and 80 years old with oral cavity squamous cell carcinoma.

The DNA of the CDR3 is TGTGCCAGCAGCGGAGGGACAGGGACCTACGAGCAGTACTTC. It translates to CASSGGTGTYEQYF. V is TRBV9 and J is TRBJ2-7; 9 bases line up with TRBD1. Germline trimming cut 3 bases from V and 2 bases from J; bases unmatched to any gene: 3. CDR1 is SGDLS, CDR2 YYNGEE, per germline. The CDR3 length is 14 residues. The full variable domain, in which reference TRBV9 and TRBJ2-7 provide the parts outside the CDR3, is DSGVTQTPKHLITATGQRVTLRCSPRSGDLSVYWYQQSLDQGLQFLIQYYNGEERAKGNILERFSAQQFPDLHSELNLSSLELGDSALYFCASSGGTGTYEQYFGPGTRLTVT.

In its sample, this clone was seen a few times. J is TRBJ2-7 and V is TRBV11-2, with 9 bases aligning to TRBD1. The V segment lost 5 bases and the J segment 2 bases; nucleotides outside the gene matches: 7. Germline V CDR1 and CDR2: SGHAT, FQNNGV. The CDR3 is 15 amino acids. In DNA form, the CDR3 reads TGTGCCAGCAGCACGCCTCGGGACAGGGCCTACGAGCAGTACTTC. It codes for CASSTPRDRAYEQYF.

V is TRBV5-1 and J is TRBJ2-7; 7 bases align to TRBD1. V was pared by 6 bases and J by 6 bases, with 3 bases of the junction left unmatched. CDR1 and CDR2 (germline): SGHRS, YFSETQ. The CDR3 is 11 residues long. The CDR3 reads CASNQGVEQYF. The DNA of the CDR3 is TGCGCCAGCAACCAGGGGGTCGAGCAGTACTTC.

The chain is built from TRBV13 and TRBJ1-1; the D gene is possibly TRBD1 (5 bases). V dropped 1 base and J dropped 4 bases, with 13 bases sitting between them. CDR1 and CDR2 (germline): PRHDT, FYEKMQ (reference sequence). The CDR3 runs to 15 residues. CDR3 sequence (DNA): TGTGCCAGCAGCTTAGCCCCAGGGAGACTCACTGAAGCTTTCTTT. Its protein is CASSLAPGRLTEAFF.

This rearrangement joins TRBV4-2 to TRBJ2-7, with D possibly called TRBD1 or TRBD2 (5 bases each). The CDR3 covers 14 residues. The germline V gene has CDR1 LGHNA and CDR2 YNFKEQ. The germline V and J ends were trimmed by 1 base and 4 bases, with 11 bases remaining between them. The CDR3 nucleotides are TGTGCCAGCAGCCAAGGTAGGGGACGGTACGAGCAGTACTTC. Protein: CASSQGRGRYEQYF.

V and J are TRBV6-6 and TRBJ2-7; no clear D. CDR3 length equals 13 residues. V lost 2 bases and J lost 3, with 8 bases in between. The germline V gene has CDR1 MNHNY and CDR2 SVGAGI (reference sequence). The CDR3 DNA reads as TGTGCCAGCAGTTACGTTGCGAACTACGAGCAGTACTTC. Residues: CASSYVANYEQYF.

J is TRBJ1-6 and V is TRBV6-5, with 9 nucleotides matching TRBD1. CDR1 MNHEY and CDR2 SVGAGI come from the germline V gene. Trimming cost V 6 bases and J 9 bases; bases outside gene matches: 6. The length of the CDR3 is 14 residues. CDR3 coding DNA: TGTGCCAGCAGCCGACAGGGGGTGGGTTCACCCCTCCACTTT. Translation: CASSRQGVGSPLHF.

The rearrangement links TRBV10-2 to TRBJ1-1; 11 bases fit TRBD1. The CDR3 loop spans 19 amino acids. Per germline, CDR1 WSHSY and CDR2 SAAADI. J gave up 5 bases and V 3 bases, and 17 bases lay outside the gene matches. For the CDR3, the DNA is TGCGCCAGCAGTGATCCCAGCGATCCCGGGACAGGGGGAGGTACTGAAGCTTTCTTT. This translates into CASSDPSDPGTGGGTEAFF.